These 25 T cell receptor beta chains were all obtained from the same sample, sequenced in a study of blood T cell repertoires in COVID-19. The table came from immunoSEQ multiplex PCR; TCRdb's copy has only in-frame clones and leaves some out. The sample records 110,000 to 150,000 clones, over 75% being singletons. Input material: peripheral blood. The source is a man aged 65 to 85 with acute or convalescent COVID-19.

This chain joins TRBV6-4 and TRBJ1-2; 7 bases fit TRBD1. With V trimmed by 0 bases and J by 8 bases, 6 bases remained unmatched. The germline CDR1 and CDR2 sequences are MRHNA and SNTAGT. This CDR3 region has 14 residues. The CDR3 DNA reads TGTGCCAGCAGTGACTCGTACAGGGGAAAGGGCTACACCTTC. Protein sequence: CASSDSYRGKGYTF.

The CDR3 loop is CASTSTGGGEKLFF. CDR3 in DNA: TGTGCCAGCACTTCCACAGGGGGCGGTGAAAAACTGTTTTTT. The chain has TRBV6-5 and TRBJ1-4, with 9 bases lining up with TRBD1. The CDR3 totals 14 residues. The ends lost 7 bases at V and 7 bases at J; junction bases unmatched: 7. CDR1 MNHEY and CDR2 SVGAGI come from the germline V gene.

This chain links TRBV9 with TRBJ2-1; the D gene is possibly TRBD2 (5 bases). The CDR3 has 15 amino acids. Deletions cut 0 bases from V and 1 base from J, with 8 bases between. In germline, CDR1 is SGDLS, CDR2 YYNGEE. In DNA form, the CDR3 reads TGTGCCAGCAGCGTAGAAGGCGGGTCCTACAATGAGCAGTTCTTC. Its protein product is CASSVEGGSYNEQFF.

The rearrangement joins TRBV28 to TRBJ2-6; the D gene is possibly TRBD2 (7 bases). CDR1 MDHEN and CDR2 SYDVKM come from the germline V gene. Trimming took off 5 bases at V and 3 bases at J, with 17 bases between the two ends. The CDR3 has 17 amino acids. The CDR3 nucleotides read TGTGCCAGCAGTACACAGGGAGGGGCCGTTGGGGCCAACGTCCTGACTTTC. Translated, it gives CASSTQGGAVGANVLTF.

This clone was seen once. This rearrangement joins TRBV5-6 to TRBJ1-1; D not resolved. The germline V and J ends were trimmed by 0 bases and 1 base, with 7 bases remaining between them. CDR3 length: 14 amino acids. Germline assignment: CDR1 SGHDT and CDR2 YYEEEE. The CDR3 nucleotides are TGTGCCAGCAGCTTGGGGGCCTCGAACACTGAAGCTTTCTTT. Translating it yields CASSLGASNTEAFF.

The rearrangement joins TRBV19 to TRBJ1-1; D remains unclear. V was cut by 4 bases and J by 0 bases, with 9 bases left in between. The germline V gene has CDR1 LNHDA and CDR2 SQIVND (reference sequence). The CDR3 covers 14 residues. CDR3 sequence: CASSRADMNTEAFF. The CDR3, as DNA: TGTGCCAGTAGTAGGGCAGATATGAACACTGAAGCTTTCTTT.

V usage is TRBV2 and J usage is TRBJ1-3; D remains ambiguous. Trimming shortened V by 0 bases and J by 0 bases, and 15 bases separated the two germline ends. The germline CDR1 and CDR2 sequences are SNHLY and FYNNEI. CDR3 length: 18 amino acids. CDR3 nucleotide sequence: TGTGCCAGCAGTGAAGCAAGAGGTGAAGGCAGCTCTGGAAACACCATATATTTT. It translates to CASSEARGEGSSGNTIYF.

The V gene is TRBV11-1, the J gene TRBJ2-3; TRBD1 might be the D (5 bases). Germline V lookup: CDR1 SGHAT, CDR2 FQDESV (reference sequence). The CDR3 has 15 amino acids. Trimming left V 2 bases short and J 2 bases short, with 11 bases between. The CDR3 DNA sequence: TGTGCCAGCAGCTTAAACCCGACAGCCACAGATACGCAGTATTTT. Amino acids: CASSLNPTATDTQYF.

The chain combines TRBV3-1 (or the pseudogene TRBV3-2) with TRBJ2-5, with 7 bases that match TRBD1. The CDR3 covers 13 residues. Trimming at V came to 5 bases and at J to 3 bases, leaving 3 bases not matched to a gene. The V gene's germline CDR1 is LGHDT and CDR2 YNNKEL (reference sequence). The CDR3 nucleotides read TGTGCCAGCAGCAGGGGGACAGAAGAGACCCAGTACTTC. As protein: CASSRGTEETQYF.

This sequence joins TRBV5-5 and TRBJ2-5, with TRBD1 matching 9 bases. Germline CDR1 is SGHKS and CDR2 is YYEKEE (reference sequence). V gave up 4 bases and J gave up 1 base; unmatched junction bases: 5. The CDR3 contains 15 residues. DNA for the CDR3: TGTGCCAGCAGCCCTTGGGACAGGGCCCAAGAGACCCAGTACTTC. This encodes CASSPWDRAQETQYF.

The J gene is TRBJ2-3, the V gene TRBV11-1; 8 bases map to TRBD1. Trimming removed 1 base from V and 2 bases from J; junction bases left unmatched: 2. In germline, CDR1 is SGHAT, CDR2 FQDESV (reference sequence). CDR3 length equals 15 residues. CDR3 bases: TGTGCCAGCAGCTTAGGGGACAGGACCACAGATACGCAGTATTTT. This sequence encodes CASSLGDRTTDTQYF.

The V and J genes are TRBV21-1 and TRBJ1-2; the table's D call TRBD1 went unverified against the DNA. TRBV21-1 is noted as a pseudogene. The CDR3 spans 17 residues. CDR3 DNA: TGTGCCAGCAGCAGGACCAAGCGACAGGGCCACCTCTATGGCTACACCTTC. It codes for CASSRTKRQGHLYGYTF.

The chain uses TRBV2 and TRBJ1-1, with a weak D call TRBD1 (5 bases). Per germline, CDR1 SNHLY and CDR2 FYNNEI. The CDR3 extends over 14 amino acids. The V and J ends lost 6 bases and 4 bases respectively, with 15 bases between them. CDR3 sequence (DNA): TGTGCCAGCAGACCGACAGATTTAGGCACTGAAGCTTTCTTT. It encodes CASRPTDLGTEAFF.

V usage is TRBV27 and J usage is TRBJ2-3; 14 bases align to TRBD2. Per germline, CDR1 MNHEY and CDR2 SMNVEV (reference sequence). The CDR3 sequence is 16 residues long. V shed 6 bases and J 0 bases; nucleotides not matched to a gene: 2. CDR3 protein: CASRRLAGGSTDTQYF. Written as DNA, the CDR3 is TGTGCCAGCAGGAGACTAGCGGGAGGGAGCACAGATACGCAGTATTTT.

The J gene is TRBJ1-1, the V gene TRBV29-1; perhaps TRBD1 as D (5 bases). The germline V and J ends were trimmed by 3 bases and 3 bases, with 11 bases remaining between them. The CDR3 loop spans 13 amino acids. Germline loops: CDR1 SQVTM, CDR2 ANQGSEA. The CDR3 loop reads CSVDWPGDTEAFF. CDR3 bases: TGCAGCGTTGATTGGCCGGGGGACACTGAAGCTTTCTTT. Variable domain in full (rest from reference TRBV29-1 and TRBJ1-1): SAVISQKPSRDICQRGTSLTIQCQVDSQVTMMFWYRQQPGQSLTLIATANQGSEATYESGFVIDKFPISRPNLTFSTLTVSNMSPEDSSIYLCSVDWPGDTEAFFGQGTRLTVV.

This chain uses TRBV28 with TRBJ2-4; TRBD2 is a possible D gene (5 bases). The ends were cut back, 11 bases at V and 5 bases at J, with 13 bases in the middle. The CDR3 runs 12 residues. Germline V lookup: CDR1 MDHEN, CDR2 SYDVKM. CDR3 loop: CALRTGENIQYF. CDR3 in DNA: TGTGCCCTTAGGACTGGGGAAAACATTCAGTACTTC.

This chain uses TRBV7-9 with TRBJ1-4; the D is unclear. Germline CDR1 is SEHNR and CDR2 is FQNEAQ (reference sequence). This CDR3 contains 14 residues. Trimming took off 7 bases at V and 7 bases at J, with 16 bases between the two ends. The CDR3 bases are TGTGCCAGCACTGAAGGGAAGCGGGGTGAAAAACTGTTTTTT. This gives the protein CASTEGKRGEKLFF.

A single count supports this clone. The gene calls are TRBV4-1 and TRBJ1-3; 7 nucleotides match TRBD1. V shed 4 bases, J shed 6 bases, and the junction held 9 bases outside the gene matches. Per the germline V gene, CDR1 is MGHRA and CDR2 is YSYEKL. The CDR3 is made up of 15 amino acids. This CDR3 reads CASSRTGTEKNTIYF. The CDR3, as DNA: TGCGCCAGCAGCCGCACCGGGACAGAGAAAAACACCATATATTTT.

V and J are TRBV24-1 and TRBJ2-1, with TRBD2 matching over 9 bases. In germline, CDR1 is KGHDR, CDR2 SFDVKD. V lost 2 bases, J lost 0 bases, and 16 bases stayed unmatched. The CDR3 extends over 21 amino acids. Here the CDR3 DNA reads TGTGCCACCAGTGATTCTCACCTGGCTAGCGGGACATCTAGCTCCTACAATGAGCAGTTCTTC. It yields the protein CATSDSHLASGTSSSYNEQFF.

The V gene is TRBV3-1 (or the pseudogene TRBV3-2), the J gene TRBJ2-3; D may be TRBD2 (6 bases). The CDR3 consists of 15 residues. V was trimmed by 0 bases and J by 6 bases, leaving 13 bases between them. Germline V gene data show CDR1 as LGHDT and CDR2 as YNNKEL (reference sequence). The CDR3 reads CASSQESGLSDTQYF. DNA for the CDR3: TGTGCCAGCAGCCAAGAAAGCGGGCTGTCGGATACGCAGTATTTT.

The V call is TRBV7-9, the J call TRBJ2-5, with 12 bases identical to TRBD1. CDR3 length: 15 amino acids. The germline CDR1 and CDR2 sequences are SEHNR and FQNEAQ (reference sequence). Trimming cost V 5 bases and J 6 bases; bases outside gene matches: 7. The CDR3 region has the DNA TGTGCCAGCAGCCACGGGACAGGGGGCCTAAAGACCCAGTACTTC. Translated, it gives CASSHGTGGLKTQYF.

The chain links TRBV6-1 to TRBJ2-5; the D gene is possibly TRBD1 (5 bases). Germline CDR1 is MNHNS and CDR2 is SASEGT. The CDR3 totals 16 residues. V was clipped by 2 bases and J by 2 bases, with 15 bases between them. CDR3 residues: CASSEQVGHKQETQYF. DNA of the CDR3: TGTGCCAGCAGTGAACAAGTCGGACACAAACAAGAGACCCAGTACTTC.

This clone was seen only a few times. The V call is TRBV7-9, the J call TRBJ1-1; D possibly corresponds to TRBD1 (6 bases). CDR3 length: 13 residues. Germline CDR1 SEHNR, CDR2 FQNEAQ (reference sequence). Trimming stripped 5 bases from V and 5 bases from J, with 12 bases between. The CDR3 is CASSPYRETEAFF. CDR3 nucleotides: TGTGCCAGCAGCCCCTACAGGGAGACTGAAGCTTTCTTT.

The rearrangement links TRBV3-1 (or the pseudogene TRBV3-2) to TRBJ2-4; tentatively, D is TRBD2 (6 bases). The V gene lost 1 base and the J gene lost 6 bases, with 7 bases spanning the gap. The V gene's germline CDR1 is LGHDT and CDR2 YNNKEL (reference sequence). This CDR3 region has 13 residues. CDR3 protein: CASSQVGGNIQYF. The CDR3 DNA reads as TGTGCCAGCAGCCAAGTGGGGGGAAACATTCAGTACTTC.

The V and J genes are TRBV4-1 and TRBJ1-6; 7 nucleotides align to TRBD1. This CDR3 is built from 17 residues. Germline-derived CDR1 and CDR2 are MGHRA and YSYEKL. V lost 4 bases to trimming and J lost 5 bases; unmatched junction nucleotides: 11. As DNA, the CDR3 is TGCGCCAGCAGCCGAACGACGGGACAGCAAGATAATTCACCCCTCCACTTT. Protein product: CASSRTTGQQDNSPLHF.